This passage covers 12 T cell receptor beta chains from one sample sequenced in a study of shared clonotypes between healthy human individuals. Naive CD8 cells lacked CD45RO and underwent positive selection for CCR7, leaving out terminally differentiated effector memory CD45RA+ cells. Repertoires were generated with immunoSEQ multiplex PCR, while TCRdb's copy carries only in-frame clones and drops some. This sample has 2 million to 2.5 million clones, with roughly 91% found just once. The specimen was naive CD8+ T cells from PBMCs. The receptors come from a man younger than 30 in good health. Some clones in this sample may be carry-over from other donors' samples.

The chain is built from TRBV7-9 and TRBJ2-3, with unresolved D. Looked up from germline, CDR1 is SEHNR and CDR2 is FQNEAQ (reference sequence). The ends were cut back, 5 bases at V and 4 bases at J, with 22 bases in the middle. This CDR3 contains 17 residues. CDR3 amino acids: CASSRSQVTPPADTQYF. DNA for the CDR3: TGTGCCAGCAGCCGAAGCCAAGTAACCCCGCCAGCAGATACGCAGTATTTT.

In DNA form, the CDR3 reads TGTGCCAGCAGTATACCCTTAGGGGGAGAGAACATTCAGTACTTC. It encodes CASSIPLGGENIQYF. V and J are TRBV6-6 and TRBJ2-4, with a tentative D call TRBD1 (6 bases). The CDR3 covers 15 residues. V was trimmed by 5 bases and J by 7 bases, leaving 18 bases between them. The germline CDR1 and CDR2 sequences are MNHNY and SVGAGI (reference sequence).

This chain connects TRBV6-1 to TRBJ1-2; D not certain. The CDR3 sequence is 12 residues long. The V end lost 6 bases, the J end lost 8 bases, and 13 bases lay between the germline ends. CDR1 MNHNS and CDR2 SASEGT come from the germline V gene. The CDR3 loop is CASSGEGRGYTF. Here the CDR3 DNA reads TGTGCCAGCAGCGGAGAGGGCCGGGGCTACACCTTC.

The V and J genes are TRBV7-9 and TRBJ1-1, with a tentative D call TRBD1 (5 bases). Trimming removed 2 bases from V and 8 bases from J, with 21 bases in between. Per germline, CDR1 SEHNR and CDR2 FQNEAQ (reference sequence). The CDR3 covers 16 residues. CDR3: CASSLWEGALNREAFF. The CDR3 DNA sequence: TGTGCCAGCAGCTTATGGGAAGGGGCTCTCAACCGGGAAGCTTTCTTT.

The count of this clone is one. J is TRBJ2-2 and V is TRBV7-6; a weak D match, TRBD1 (6 bases). Trimming cost V 4 bases and J 4 bases, with 19 bases left between them. Germline V lookup: CDR1 SGHVS, CDR2 FNYEAQ. This CDR3 comprises 17 residues. In DNA, the CDR3 is TGTGCCAGCAGCTCTCCCGGAGACAGGAGGTCCACCGGGGAGCTGTTTTTT. Its protein is CASSSPGDRRSTGELFF.

This clone was observed once. V and J are TRBV7-8 and TRBJ2-1; maybe TRBD1 (6 bases). Trimming took 2 bases from V and 0 from J, leaving 11 bases between them. CDR1 and CDR2 from the germline V gene are SGHVS and FQNEAQ. There are 16 residues in the CDR3. This CDR3 is CASSLLTGRSYNEQFF. CDR3 in DNA: TGTGCCAGCAGCTTACTTACAGGGCGCTCCTACAATGAGCAGTTCTTC.

The chain links TRBV5-4 to TRBJ1-1; D perhaps matches TRBD1 (6 bases). This CDR3 is 13 amino acids long. V dropped 5 bases and J dropped 4 bases, with 12 bases sitting between them. Germline V gene lookup returns CDR1 SGHNT and CDR2 YYREEE (reference sequence). The CDR3 is CASRDSGITEAFF. The CDR3 region has the DNA TGTGCCAGCAGGGACAGCGGGATCACTGAAGCTTTCTTT.

The chain uses TRBV6-5 and TRBJ1-2, with D unresolved. This CDR3 spans 13 amino acids. The V end lost 4 bases, the J end lost 6 bases, and 12 bases lay between the germline ends. Germline V gene data show CDR1 as MNHEY and CDR2 as SVGAGI. The CDR3 DNA sequence: TGTGCCAGCAGTTCACTCGGGAGAGATGGCTACACCTTC. Amino acids: CASSSLGRDGYTF.

In its sample, this clone was seen a few times. The chain recombines TRBV5-4 with TRBJ1-1; D call uncertain. Trimming left V 3 bases short and J 7 bases short, with 10 bases between. Germline V gene data show CDR1 as SGHNT and CDR2 as YYREEE (reference sequence). The CDR3 sequence is 12 residues long. The CDR3 loop reads CASSSREFEAFF. The CDR3 nucleotides are TGTGCCAGCAGCTCTCGGGAGTTTGAAGCTTTCTTT.

A note on this clone: Distinct nucleotide sequences in the sample also encode this CDR3. The chain joins TRBV15 to TRBJ1-5; 10 bases fit TRBD1. J was trimmed by 1 base and V by 5 bases; bases with no gene match: 2. The V gene's germline CDR1 is LNHNV and CDR2 YYDKDF (reference sequence). The CDR3 runs to 15 residues. CDR3 DNA: TGTGCCACCAGCCCGGACAGGGGGAGCAATCAGCCCCAGCATTTT. It translates to CATSPDRGSNQPQHF.

About this clone itself: Other DNA sequences from this sample encode an identical CDR3 as well. The chain couples TRBV4-3 to TRBJ2-1; a weak D match, TRBD1 (6 bases). The V gene's germline CDR1 is LGHNA and CDR2 YSLEER. Trimming removed 0 bases from V and 3 bases from J, with 6 bases in between. The length of the CDR3 is 14 residues. CDR3 sequence reads: CASSQDRGYNEQFF. CDR3 bases: TGCGCCAGCAGCCAAGACAGGGGCTACAATGAGCAGTTCTTC.

The chain carries TRBV7-9 and TRBJ1-2; D not resolved. Trimming stripped 8 bases from V and 7 bases from J, with 8 bases between. From germline, CDR1 is SEHNR and CDR2 FQNEAQ (reference sequence). The CDR3 loop spans 10 amino acids. In nucleotides, the CDR3 is TGTGCCAGCCAAGGGAGTGGCTACACCTTC. It encodes CASQGSGYTF.